This T cell receptor beta chain was captured in a study of cytomegalovirus exposure and HLA in healthy donors. Study observations and caveats: Later analysis identified 16,000 or so TCR beta sequences associated with HLA alleles, using a false discovery rate threshold of 0.05. According to an earlier analysis, most TCR beta V segments yielded productive rearrangements about 90% or about 30% of the time. A missense DCLRE1C variant was associated with V- and J-gene trimming of TCR beta chains in a later analysis, and an independent cohort replicated the association.

A word on this clone: No antigen is known for it.

The CDR3 loop spans 19 amino acids. Germline CDR1 SGHRS, CDR2 YFSETQ. Germline trimming cut 3 bases from V and 4 bases from J; bases unmatched to any gene: 14. Researchers ran the PCR with 60 Vbeta and 13 Jbeta primers. Assay: immunoSEQ multiplex PCR; the TCRdb copy retains only in-frame clones and omits some. In the table there are approximately 130,000 clones, 75% to 85% of which are singletons. The genes are TRBV5-1 and TRBJ2-5; 14 bases line up with TRBD2. The sequence derives from a woman between 45 and 60 years old in good health and CMV-seropositive. Sequences were obtained from PBMCs. CDR3 residues: CASSSGTSGSGLEAETQYF. CDR3 coding DNA: TGCGCCAGCAGCTCCGGGACTAGCGGGAGCGGCCTAGAAGCAGAGACCCAGTACTTC.